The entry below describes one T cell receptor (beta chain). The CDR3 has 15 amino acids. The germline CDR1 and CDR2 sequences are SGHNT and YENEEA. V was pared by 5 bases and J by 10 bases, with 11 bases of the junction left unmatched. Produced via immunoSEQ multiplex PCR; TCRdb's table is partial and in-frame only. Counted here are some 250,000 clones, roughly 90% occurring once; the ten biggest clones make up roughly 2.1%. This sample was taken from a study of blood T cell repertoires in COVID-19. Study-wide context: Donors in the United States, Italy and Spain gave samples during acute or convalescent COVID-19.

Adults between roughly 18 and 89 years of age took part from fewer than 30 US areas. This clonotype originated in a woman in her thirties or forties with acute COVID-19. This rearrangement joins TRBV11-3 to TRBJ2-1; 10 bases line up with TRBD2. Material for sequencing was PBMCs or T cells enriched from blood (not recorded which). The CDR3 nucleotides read TGTGCCAGCAGCCAAGCGGGAGGGCTCGAGGGGGAGCAGTTCTTC. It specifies CASSQAGGLEGEQFF. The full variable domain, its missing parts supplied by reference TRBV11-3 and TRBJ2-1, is EAGVVQSPRYKIIEKKQPVAFWCNPISGHNTLYWYLQNLGQGPELLIRYENEEAVDDSQLPKDRFSAERLKGVDSTLKIQPAELGDSAVYLCASSQAGGLEGEQFFGPGTRLTVL.